One and the same sample provided the 23 T cell receptor beta chains below, sequenced in a study of spatial heterogeneity in lung cancer. TCRdb analysed the 5' RACE reads with MiXCR anew, one entry per CDR3 protein. In the table there are about 2,400 distinct CDR3 sequences, 27% of which are singletons. Time point denoted: blood at routine non-recurrence follow-up after resection. The source was PBMCs, collected at follow-up. The source of these receptors is a male donor with early-stage non-small cell lung cancer.

This clonotype is large (0.1 to 1%) in the sample. This beta chain is an off-target read within a library intended for alpha chains, so its frequency means little. The chain combines TRBV9 with TRBJ1-1; the D gene is possibly TRBD1 (5 bases). Germline CDR1 SGDLS, CDR2 YYNGEE. The V end lost 4 bases, the J end lost 2 bases, and 12 bases lay between the germline ends. The CDR3 totals 14 residues. The CDR3 DNA is TGTGCCAGCAGCTCTCCAGGGCCCAACACTGAAGCTTTCTTT. It yields the protein CASSSPGPNTEAFF.

Remarks on this clonotype: Since the library was made to target alpha chains, this beta chain is a stray read and its abundance is not meaningful. The rearrangement uses TRBV7-3 and TRBJ2-2; 8 positions match TRBD2. The CDR3 totals 13 residues. V dropped 5 bases and J dropped 7; count of bases not matched to a gene: 3. The germline V gene encodes CDR1 SGHTA and CDR2 FQGTGA. The CDR3: CASSRLAYGELFF. In nucleotides, the CDR3 is TGTGCCAGCAGCCGACTAGCGTACGGGGAGCTGTTTTTT.

There are a few counts of this clonotype. Being off target in a library aimed at alpha chains, this beta chain has a size of little meaning. The chain links TRBV7-9 to TRBJ1-1, with 7 bases identical to TRBD1. V dropped 4 bases and J dropped 2; count of bases not matched to a gene: 1. The CDR3 spans 13 residues. Germline loops: CDR1 SEHNR, CDR2 FQNEAQ (reference sequence). CDR3 in amino acids: CASSWDSNTEAFF. The CDR3 bases are TGTGCCAGCAGCTGGGACAGCAACACTGAAGCTTTCTTT.

This clonotype turned up a few times. Since the library was made to target alpha chains, this beta chain is a stray read and its abundance is not meaningful. The CDR3 sequence is CASSLSPTDTQYF. The CDR3 DNA follows: TGTGCCAGCAGCTTATCCCCGACAGATACGCAGTATTTT. The chain uses TRBV7-9 and TRBJ2-3, with D unclear. This CDR3 region has 13 residues. The germline gives CDR1 SEHNR, CDR2 FQNEAQ (reference sequence). Trimming took off 2 bases at V and 3 bases at J, with 6 bases between the two ends. Combining the CDR3 with reference TRBV7-9 and TRBJ2-3 gives the whole variable domain DTGVSQNPRHKITKRGQNVTFRCDPISEHNRLYWYRQTLGQGPEFLTYFQNEAQLEKSRLLSDRFSAERPKGSFSTLEIQRTEQGDSAMYLCASSLSPTDTQYFGPGTRLTVL.

Comment on this clonotype: This beta chain appears as a stray read in a library generated for alpha chains; its size is not informative. V usage is TRBV20-1 and J usage is TRBJ2-7; D is undetermined. This CDR3 has 13 amino acids. The germline gives CDR1 DFQATT, CDR2 SNEGSKA (reference sequence). The CDR3 sequence: CSPGYQVEYEQYF. In DNA form, the CDR3 reads TGCAGCCCCGGGTACCAGGTAGAGTACGAGCAGTACTTC.

Remarks on this clonotype: Found in a library prepared for alpha chains, this beta chain is an off-target read, and its abundance has little meaning. The chain employs TRBV6-5 and TRBJ1-5; D may be TRBD1 (5 bases). This CDR3 has 15 amino acids. Trimming removed 6 bases at V and 1 base at J, with 13 bases between. Germline CDR1 and CDR2: MNHEY and SVGAGI. CDR3 amino acids: CASSLYRDSNQPQHF. DNA of the CDR3: TGTGCCAGCAGCCTATATAGGGACAGCAATCAGCCCCAGCATTTT.

This clonotype has just a few counts. Because the library targeted alpha chains, this beta chain is an off-target read whose size means little. The chain joins TRBV7-6 to TRBJ2-5, with D unclear. The CDR3 contains 11 residues. Between the trimmed V and J ends, which lost 0 bases and 5 bases, there was a span of 1 base. Germline V gives CDR1 SGHVS, CDR2 FNYEAQ. The CDR3 loop is CASSLAETQYF. As DNA, the CDR3 is TGTGCCAGCAGCTTAGCGGAGACCCAGTACTTC.

Notes on this clonotype: This beta chain is an unintended read in a library built for alpha chains; its size means little. This chain uses TRBV20-1 with TRBJ2-1; D is unresolved. V dropped 2 bases and J dropped 3 bases, with 14 bases sitting between them. The CDR3 has 15 residues. The germline CDR1 and CDR2 sequences are DFQATT and SNEGSKA (reference sequence). The CDR3 DNA is TGCAGTGCTAGAACGGCGCCGACCAGCTACAATGAGCAGTTCTTC. Protein sequence: CSARTAPTSYNEQFF.

A few counts support this clonotype. This beta chain appears as a stray read in a library generated for alpha chains; its size is not informative. The chain uses TRBV4-2 and TRBJ2-3; TRBD2 aligns across 9 bases. Germline V gene data show CDR1 as LGHNA and CDR2 as YNFKEQ. This CDR3 contains 15 residues. The V gene end was trimmed by 0 bases and the J gene end by 10 bases; junction bases not matched to a gene: 8. The CDR3 reads CASSQDPSGVDPQYF. The CDR3 DNA reads as TGTGCCAGCAGCCAAGATCCTAGCGGGGTGGATCCGCAGTATTTT.

By share, this clonotype counts as large. Being off target in a library aimed at alpha chains, this beta chain has a size of little meaning. V gene TRBV5-1 combines with J gene TRBJ2-3; tentatively, D is TRBD2 (7 bases). The CDR3 length is 15 residues. V was shortened by 2 bases and J by 4 bases, with 14 bases between the two germline ends. Germline V CDR1 and CDR2: SGHRS, YFSETQ. CDR3 sequence (DNA): TGCGCCAGCAGCTTTCTTCAGGGGAGGGCAGATACGCAGTATTTT. This gives the protein CASSFLQGRADTQYF.

Notes on this clonotype: This beta chain came through as a stray read in a library set up for alpha chains, and its size says little. V and J are TRBV5-1 and TRBJ2-1; D remains ambiguous. The CDR3 spans 13 residues. Germline values: CDR1 SGHRS, CDR2 YFSETQ. V dropped 2 bases and J dropped 5 bases, with 8 bases sitting between them. The chain's CDR3 is CASSLGRNNEQFF. The CDR3 coding sequence is TGCGCCAGCAGCTTAGGGCGCAACAATGAGCAGTTCTTC.

This clonotype showed up just a few times. This beta chain is a stray sequence in a library constructed for alpha chains; its clone size is not meaningful. The V and J genes are TRBV5-1 and TRBJ2-1; 10 nucleotides line up with TRBD2. CDR1 is SGHRS, CDR2 YFSETQ, per germline. The V and J ends lost 0 bases and 5 bases, in that order; junction bases with no gene match: 8. The CDR3 length is 17 residues. CDR3 region: CASSLDGGLAEHNEQFF. The CDR3 DNA is TGCGCCAGCAGCTTGGACGGCGGACTAGCGGAGCACAATGAGCAGTTCTTC.

This clonotype was seen only a few times. The size of this beta chain means little, since it is a stray read in a library made for alpha chains. The V and J genes are TRBV10-1 and TRBJ2-1; 15 bases agree with TRBD2. Germline CDR1 reads WNHNN; CDR2 reads SYGVQD (reference sequence). The V and J ends lost 6 bases and 10 bases, in that order; junction bases with no gene match: 10. This CDR3 is 16 amino acids long. As DNA, the CDR3 is TGCGCCAGCAGCAATAGAAGGACTAGCGGGAGGGGGGAGCAGTTCTTC. This gives the protein CASSNRRTSGRGEQFF.

This clonotype was picked up a small number of times. This beta chain represents an off-target read in a library built for alpha chains; its size is of limited meaning. This rearrangement joins TRBV4-3 to TRBJ2-1; D not certain. V lost 0 bases, J lost 4 bases, and 4 bases lay in between. This CDR3 contains 13 residues. Per the germline V gene, CDR1 is LGHNA and CDR2 is YSLEER. The CDR3 here is CASSQEEYNEQFF. The CDR3 coding sequence is TGCGCCAGCAGCCAAGAAGAATACAATGAGCAGTTCTTC.

Turning to this clonotype: This beta chain was picked up by a library intended for alpha chains and is off target, so its count carries little meaning. The V gene is TRBV5-1, the J gene TRBJ2-3; 8 positions match TRBD2. V shed 0 bases and J 2 bases; nucleotides not matched to a gene: 5. This CDR3 contains 16 residues. Germline CDR1 SGHRS, CDR2 YFSETQ. For the CDR3, the DNA is TGCGCCAGCAGCTTGGTGGCGACTAGCGCCACAGATACGCAGTATTTT. This translates into CASSLVATSATDTQYF.

Notes on this clonotype: This beta chain came through as a stray read in a library set up for alpha chains, and its size says little. The chain employs TRBV2 and TRBJ2-5, with a possible D match to TRBD1 (5 bases). CDR1 SNHLY and CDR2 FYNNEI come from the germline V gene. The CDR3 spans 14 residues. The ends were cut back, 7 bases at V and 0 bases at J, with 12 bases in the middle. The CDR3 DNA reads TGTGCCAGCACCAGGGCAGGGTACCAAGAGACCCAGTACTTC. Translating gives CASTRAGYQETQYF.

Concerning this clonotype itself: Little can be read into the size of this beta chain, an off-target read in a library designed for alpha chains. Here the CDR3 DNA reads TGCAGCGTGGGGAACCAGGGGGCCCTCGAGCAGTACTTC. This encodes CSVGNQGALEQYF. The chain has TRBV29-1 and TRBJ2-7; 8 bases fit TRBD1. The CDR3 sequence is 13 residues long. With V trimmed by 6 bases and J by 6 bases, 10 bases remained unmatched. Germline V gives CDR1 SQVTM, CDR2 ANQGSEA.

A remark on this clonotype: As an off-target read in a library built for alpha chains, this beta chain has a frequency of little significance. This chain connects TRBV7-2 to TRBJ2-1; no firm D call. The CDR3 is 14 amino acids. Germline V gene data show CDR1 as SGHTA and CDR2 as FQGNSA. V was pared by 5 bases and J by 2 bases, with 10 bases between. Here the CDR3 DNA reads TGTGCCAGCAGCCTTACCCGGGCCTACAATGAGCAGTTCTTC. Protein: CASSLTRAYNEQFF.

This clonotype was counted a few times. This beta chain lies outside the target of a library built for alpha chains; its clone size means little. This rearrangement joins TRBV28 to TRBJ2-4; TRBD1 agrees at 11 bases. This CDR3 is 14 amino acids long. Germline V CDR1 and CDR2: MDHEN, SYDVKM. J gave up 8 bases and V 11 bases, and 11 bases lay outside the gene matches. CDR3 loop: CAARTGGYKDIQYF. The CDR3, as DNA: TGTGCCGCCAGGACAGGGGGCTATAAAGACATTCAGTACTTC.

As to this clonotype: This beta chain represents an off-target read in a library built for alpha chains; its size is of limited meaning. The genes are TRBV20-1 and TRBJ2-1; 7 bases line up with TRBD2. The germline CDR1 and CDR2 sequences are DFQATT and SNEGSKA (reference sequence). CDR3 length: 15 residues. Trimming took 6 bases from V and 12 from J; bases not matched to a gene: 20. Written as DNA, the CDR3 is TGCAGTGCCCCCGGCCCCGCGGGAGTGCTAATGGCGCAGTTCTTC. Translation gives CSAPGPAGVLMAQFF.

This clonotype came up a few times. A library made for alpha chains picked up this beta chain off target, so its size means little. This chain joins TRBV29-1 and TRBJ2-1; no definite D call. V was clipped by 4 bases and J by 7 bases, with 11 bases between them. Looked up from germline, CDR1 is SQVTM and CDR2 is ANQGSEA. The CDR3 is 12 amino acids. CDR3 amino acids: CSVVLMGNEQFF. The CDR3, as DNA: TGCAGCGTTGTTTTAATGGGAAATGAGCAGTTCTTC.

With respect to this clonotype: Being off target in a library aimed at alpha chains, this beta chain has a size of little meaning. The rearrangement uses TRBV5-4 and TRBJ2-3, with a weak D call TRBD2 (5 bases). Germline-derived CDR1 and CDR2 are SGHNT and YYREEE (reference sequence). V was shortened by 4 bases and J by 4 bases, with 13 bases between the two germline ends. CDR3 length: 14 residues. Written as DNA, the CDR3 is TGTGCCAGCAGCCCCCCCGGGGTGGCAGATACGCAGTATTTT. Translation: CASSPPGVADTQYF.

By proportion, this clonotype is medium-sized. A library prepared for alpha chains yielded this beta chain as an off-target read; its size is of little meaning. The gene calls are TRBV19 and TRBJ2-1; maybe TRBD2 (6 bases). This CDR3 region has 16 residues. Germline values: CDR1 LNHDA, CDR2 SQIVND (reference sequence). The V end lost 3 bases, the J end lost 6 bases, and 18 bases lay between the germline ends. The CDR3 loop is CASSIYSEGPLNEQFF. Here the CDR3 DNA reads TGTGCCAGTAGTATTTATTCGGAGGGGCCCCTCAATGAGCAGTTCTTC.